The entry below gives a single T cell receptor beta chain sequence along with its context. These data belong to a study of blood T cell repertoires in COVID-19. For the study at large: Nucleic acid was either cDNA or gDNA, and it came from T cells, B-cell-depleted T cells, or PBMCs.

Measured with immunoSEQ multiplex PCR; TCRdb has only the in-frame clones, and not every one. The repertoire holds around 190,000 clones, with about 82% as singletons. CDR3 length: 12 amino acids. V lost 4 bases and J lost 7, with 11 bases in between. Germline assignment: CDR1 SGHTS and CDR2 YDEGEE. The specimen was PBMCs or T cells enriched from blood (not recorded which). The chain employs TRBV5-8 and TRBJ1-2, with a possible D match to TRBD1 (5 bases). This sequence was found in a man aged 35-49 years with acute COVID-19. CDR3 in amino acids: CASSPGKGGYTF. DNA for the CDR3: TGTGCCAGCAGCCCAGGGAAAGGTGGCTACACCTTC.